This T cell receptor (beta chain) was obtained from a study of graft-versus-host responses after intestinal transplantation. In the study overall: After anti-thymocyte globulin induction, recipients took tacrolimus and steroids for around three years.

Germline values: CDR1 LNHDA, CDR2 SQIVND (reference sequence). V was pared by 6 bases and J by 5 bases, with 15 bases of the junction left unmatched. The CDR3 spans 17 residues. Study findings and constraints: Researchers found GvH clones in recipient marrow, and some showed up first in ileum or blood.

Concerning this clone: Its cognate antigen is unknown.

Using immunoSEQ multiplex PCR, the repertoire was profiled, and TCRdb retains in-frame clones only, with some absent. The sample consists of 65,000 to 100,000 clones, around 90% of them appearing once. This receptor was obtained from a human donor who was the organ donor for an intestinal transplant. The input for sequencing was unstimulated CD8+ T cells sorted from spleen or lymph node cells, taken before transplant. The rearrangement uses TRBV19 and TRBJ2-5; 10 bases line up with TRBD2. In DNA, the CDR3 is TGTGCCAGTAGCGCCAGCGGGGGGGCGGGGTTCGCGGAGACCCAGTACTTC. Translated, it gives CASSASGGAGFAETQYF.